One and the same sample provided the 32 T cell receptor beta chains below, sequenced in a study of molecular identifiers for immune sequencing clone quantification. TCRdb redid the calling of the PCR reads with MiXCR, one entry per CDR3 protein. The data contain about 640,000 distinct CDR3 sequences, 15% to 20% of them seen just once; the ten biggest clones take up approximately 0.9%. The specimen was naive CD8+ T cells from blood, with Jurkat cell RNA spiked in. Subset reported: FACS-sorted CD8+CD4-CCR7+CD45RA+ naive T cells. All receptors come from a human donor in good health. Some libraries in this study had Jurkat cell RNA spiked in.

The V call is TRBV6-2 or TRBV6-3, the J call TRBJ2-7; 10 nucleotides line up with TRBD1. The CDR3 is 14 amino acids. CDR1 and CDR2 (germline): MNHEY, SVGEGT. Trimming took 2 bases from V and 6 from J; bases not matched to a gene: 4. The CDR3 DNA follows: TGTGCCAGCAGTTACGTGGACAGGGGGACCGAGCAGTACTTC. Translation: CASSYVDRGTEQYF.

The chain couples TRBV4-3 to TRBJ2-3; TRBD2 matches at 9 bases. This CDR3 comprises 16 residues. The germline V gene encodes CDR1 LGHNA and CDR2 YSLEER. V dropped 1 base and J dropped 3; count of bases not matched to a gene: 5. The CDR3 DNA reads as TGCGCCAGCAGCCAAGTTAGGGGACTAGCTACAGATACGCAGTATTTT. It yields the protein CASSQVRGLATDTQYF.

This clonotype came up many times. The chain recombines TRBV2 with TRBJ1-5, with D possibly matching TRBD1 (5 bases). The CDR3 runs to 15 residues. The germline gives CDR1 SNHLY, CDR2 FYNNEI. Trimming took off 6 bases at V and 6 bases at J, with 18 bases between the two ends. The CDR3 bases are TGTGCCAGCAGGGCGGGACTGGCTTCGGGTCAGCCCCAGCATTTT. Its protein product is CASRAGLASGQPQHF. The full variable domain, rest sourced from reference TRBV2 and TRBJ1-5, is EPEVTQTPSHQVTQMGQEVILRCVPISNHLYFYWYRQILGQKVEFLVSFYNNEISEKSEIFDDQFSVERPDGSNFTLKIRSTKLEDSAMYFCASRAGLASGQPQHFGDGTRLSIL.

This clonotype has just a few counts. V gene TRBV6-6 combines with J gene TRBJ1-2, with D perhaps TRBD1 (6 bases). Germline V CDR1 and CDR2: MNHNY, SVGAGI (reference sequence). This CDR3 region has 15 residues. With 2 bases removed from V and 8 bases from J, the gap between germline ends came to 18 bases. CDR3 loop: CASSYPQGRDWGYTF. DNA of the CDR3: TGTGCCAGCAGTTACCCGCAGGGGCGGGATTGGGGCTACACCTTC.

The sample holds many counts of this clonotype. The chain combines TRBV4-2 with TRBJ2-3; 7 bases map to TRBD2. The CDR3 consists of 17 residues. CDR1 is LGHNA and CDR2 is YNFKEQ in the germline V gene. Trimming cost V 4 bases and J 0 bases; bases outside gene matches: 10. CDR3 sequence (DNA): TGTGCCAGCAGCCCGTGGGACTACCGCGTTAGCACAGATACGCAGTATTTT. This gives the protein CASSPWDYRVSTDTQYF.

This clonotype was recorded once. The gene calls are TRBV19 and TRBJ2-1; no clear D. Germline loops: CDR1 LNHDA, CDR2 SQIVND (reference sequence). The CDR3 covers 13 residues. V was clipped by 2 bases and J by 6 bases, with 8 bases between them. This CDR3 reads CASSILLTNEQFF. The CDR3 nucleotides are TGTGCCAGTAGTATACTCTTGACCAATGAGCAGTTCTTC. The variable domain in full, completed from reference TRBV19 and TRBJ2-1, reads DGGITQSPKYLFRKEGQNVTLSCEQNLNHDAMYWYRQDPGQGLRLIYYSQIVNDFQKGDIAEGYSVSREKKESFPLTVTSAQKNPTAFYLCASSILLTNEQFFGPGTRLTVL.

This clonotype has at least ten counts. This chain uses TRBV12-3 or TRBV12-4 with TRBJ2-5, with 8 bases fitting TRBD1. V gave up 6 bases and J gave up 1 base; unmatched junction bases: 4. The CDR3 totals 14 residues. The CDR3 DNA sequence: TGTGCCAGCAGCCGGGGACAGGTCCAAGAGACCCAGTACTTC. It translates to CASSRGQVQETQYF.

In this sample, this clonotype turned up many times. This chain joins TRBV3-1 and TRBJ1-2; 9 bases are a match to TRBD1. This CDR3 has 16 amino acids. V lost 0 bases and J lost 3; bases outside the gene matches: 5. The germline CDR1 and CDR2 sequences are LGHDT and YNNKEL (reference sequence). CDR3 sequence reads: CASSQDRTGGDYGYTF. In DNA form, the CDR3 reads TGTGCCAGCAGCCAAGATCGAACAGGGGGCGACTATGGCTACACCTTC.

This clonotype appeared many times. The CDR3 DNA sequence: TGTGCCAGCAGTTCCACTTTGACTACTGACGGGGAGCTGTTTTTT. Protein sequence: CASSSTLTTDGELFF. The V gene is TRBV12-3 or TRBV12-4, the J gene TRBJ2-2, with a possible D match to TRBD2 (5 bases). The CDR3 extends over 15 amino acids. The germline V and J ends were trimmed by 4 bases and 7 bases, with 16 bases remaining between them.

This clonotype was recorded many times. This chain connects TRBV28 to TRBJ2-7, with a tentative D call TRBD1 (6 bases). The CDR3 runs 14 residues. Germline assignment: CDR1 MDHEN and CDR2 SYDVKM. The V end lost 6 bases, the J end lost 1 base, and 13 bases lay between the germline ends. The CDR3 DNA sequence: TGTGCCAGCAGCCCAGGGGCCAGATCCTACGAGCAGTACTTC. Amino acid sequence: CASSPGARSYEQYF.

This clonotype was observed at least ten times. The V call is TRBV9, the J call TRBJ2-3, with no clear D. Germline-derived CDR1 and CDR2 are SGDLS and YYNGEE. This CDR3 spans 12 amino acids. Between the trimmed V and J ends, which lost 0 bases and 4 bases, there was a span of 3 bases. The chain's CDR3 is CASSVDSDTQYF. The CDR3 coding sequence is TGTGCCAGCAGCGTAGACTCAGATACGCAGTATTTT. The complete variable domain, with remaining parts taken from reference TRBV9 and TRBJ2-3, reads DSGVTQTPKHLITATGQRVTLRCSPRSGDLSVYWYQQSLDQGLQFLIQYYNGEERAKGNILERFSAQQFPDLHSELNLSSLELGDSALYFCASSVDSDTQYFGPGTRLTVL.

This clonotype was seen many times. The chain uses TRBV7-9 and TRBJ1-4; no clear D gene. This CDR3 spans 16 amino acids. In germline, CDR1 is SEHNR, CDR2 FQNEAQ (reference sequence). Trimming took 4 bases from V and 0 from J, leaving 12 bases between them. CDR3 residues: CASSSNDGATNEKLFF. The CDR3, as DNA: TGTGCCAGCAGCTCAAATGACGGCGCAACTAATGAAAAACTGTTTTTT.

The chain combines TRBV5-1 with TRBJ2-7; D is unclear. Germline loops: CDR1 SGHRS, CDR2 YFSETQ. CDR3 length equals 14 residues. V lost 0 bases, J lost 4 bases, and 11 bases lay in between. The CDR3 loop reads CASSLADKYYEQYF. Here the CDR3 DNA reads TGCGCCAGCAGCTTGGCAGATAAATATTACGAGCAGTACTTC.

Concerning this clonotype itself: A much larger clone sits a single nucleotide away, making a read error possible. V gene TRBV14 combines with J gene TRBJ2-7; D possibly corresponds to TRBD1 (6 bases). This CDR3 has 17 residues. The germline V gene has CDR1 SGHDN and CDR2 FVKESK. Trimming left V 8 bases short and J 3 bases short, with 26 bases between. Written as DNA, the CDR3 is TGTGCCAGCGGCACGCGTTCCAAAGACAGGTCCGGCTACGAGCAGTACTTC. Translated: CASGTRSKDRSGYEQYF.

This clonotype came up once. This may be a read error, as it is one base from a much larger clone. The chain links TRBV19 to TRBJ2-1; TRBD1 matches 8 bases. CDR3 length: 15 residues. The V gene's germline CDR1 is LNHDA and CDR2 SQIVND (reference sequence). This chain's CDR3 is CAGSIGQGVYNEQFF. Written as DNA, the CDR3 is TGTGCCGGTAGTATCGGACAGGGAGTCTACAATGAGCAGTTCTTC.

Ten or more counts support this clonotype. The chain links TRBV11-2 to TRBJ2-5; no clear D gene. This CDR3 spans 13 amino acids. The V gene's germline CDR1 is SGHAT and CDR2 FQNNGV. V was shortened by 2 bases and J by 5 bases, with 9 bases between the two germline ends. The CDR3 bases are TGTGCCAGCAGCTTAATCCCTGTCGAGACCCAGTACTTC. Protein product: CASSLIPVETQYF.

This clonotype occurred many times. V is TRBV9 and J is TRBJ2-7, with TRBD2 matching 9 bases. CDR1 is SGDLS and CDR2 is YYNGEE in the germline V gene. V dropped 0 bases and J dropped 3; count of bases not matched to a gene: 4. The CDR3 is made up of 15 amino acids. The CDR3 sequence is CASSVGSGSDYEQYF. The CDR3 DNA reads TGTGCCAGCAGCGTAGGTAGCGGGAGTGACTACGAGCAGTACTTC.

This clonotype was seen at least ten times. This sequence joins TRBV6-5 and TRBJ2-7; 8 bases line up with TRBD1. The CDR3 covers 13 residues. CDR1 is MNHEY, CDR2 SVGAGI, per germline. With 0 bases clipped from V and 6 bases from J, the junction kept 1 base outside the gene matches. The CDR3 DNA reads as TGTGCCAGCAGTTACTCGGACAGGGTCGAGCAGTACTTC. Protein product: CASSYSDRVEQYF.

The table lists this clonotype with many counts. The CDR3 sequence: CASSRYSRDSSNQPQHF. For the CDR3, the DNA is TGTGCCAGCAGCAGATACTCCCGGGACAGTAGCAATCAGCCCCAGCATTTT. The genes are TRBV7-8 and TRBJ1-5; 7 positions agree with TRBD1. Germline loops: CDR1 SGHVS, CDR2 FQNEAQ. The CDR3 extends over 17 amino acids. V lost 5 bases to trimming and J lost 0 bases; unmatched junction nucleotides: 10.

This clonotype has just a few counts. The chain employs TRBV6-6 and TRBJ2-7; 9 nucleotides match TRBD2. V lost 5 bases, J lost 4 bases, and 12 bases stayed unmatched. From germline, CDR1 is MNHNY and CDR2 SVGAGI (reference sequence). The CDR3 is 16 residues long. The DNA for the CDR3 is TGTGCCAGCAGTGTCCCCCTTAGCGGGGGTTGGTACGAGCAGTACTTC. Translated, it gives CASSVPLSGGWYEQYF.

This clonotype was recorded many times. The chain carries TRBV29-1 and TRBJ2-2; unclear D gene. CDR1 is SQVTM, CDR2 ANQGSEA, per germline. This CDR3 is built from 10 residues. The ends were cut back, 6 bases at V and 5 bases at J, with 4 bases in the middle. The CDR3 nucleotides read TGCAGCGTCAGTACCGGGGAGCTGTTTTTT. The encoded protein is CSVSTGELFF.

As concerns this clonotype: Being one base from a much bigger clone, this may be a read error. The chain recombines TRBV5-3 with TRBJ2-3, with TRBD2 matching 7 bases. TRBV5-3 counts as an open reading frame of uncertain function. CDR3 length equals 19 residues. V lost 8 bases and J lost 0; bases outside the gene matches: 21. The CDR3 here is CASGLAKPGLEGSTDTQYF. The CDR3 bases are TGTGCCAGCGGCTTGGCCAAACCCGGACTAGAGGGTAGCACAGATACGCAGTATTTT.

Ten or more counts support this clonotype. The rearrangement uses TRBV11-2 and TRBJ2-3; the D call may be TRBD1 or TRBD2 (5 bases each). CDR1 is SGHAT and CDR2 is FQNNGV in the germline V gene. The CDR3 is 16 residues long. Between the trimmed V and J ends, which lost 5 bases and 3 bases, there was a span of 18 bases. The CDR3 loop is CASSRDGAFGTDTQYF. In DNA, the CDR3 is TGTGCCAGCAGCCGGGACGGAGCCTTTGGAACAGATACGCAGTATTTT.

This clonotype was counted a few times. This chain links TRBV9 with TRBJ2-1; D unresolved. The CDR3 consists of 16 residues. V lost 2 bases, J lost 0 bases, and 12 bases lay in between. CDR1 and CDR2 (germline): SGDLS, YYNGEE. The CDR3 region is CASSVGAANSYNEQFF. The CDR3 DNA reads as TGTGCCAGCAGCGTCGGTGCGGCTAACTCCTACAATGAGCAGTTCTTC.

This clonotype was picked up a small number of times. The chain employs TRBV27 and TRBJ2-3, with 7 nucleotides matching TRBD1. Trimming took 1 base from V and 8 from J; bases not matched to a gene: 9. Germline CDR1 and CDR2: MNHEY and SMNVEV (reference sequence). The CDR3 totals 15 residues. The chain's CDR3 is CASSLLESRGSTQYF. CDR3 nucleotides: TGTGCCAGCAGTTTATTAGAGAGCAGGGGGAGTACGCAGTATTTT.

Comment on this clonotype: Possible read error: a much larger clone is one base away. This chain links TRBV2 with TRBJ2-5; TRBD1 aligns across 11 bases. Germline V gene lookup returns CDR1 SNHLY and CDR2 FYNNEI. This CDR3 region has 15 residues. CDR3 DNA sequence: TGTGCCAGCCGGCTGGGACAGGGGGTGGTAGAGACCCGGTACTTC. Amino acid sequence: CASRLGQGVVETRYF.

A note on this clonotype: Mismatch with germline at one junction end may stem from a read error. V usage is TRBV9 and J usage is TRBJ1-1; D is unclear. CDR3 length equals 14 residues. Per germline, CDR1 SGDLS and CDR2 YYNGEE. The DNA for the CDR3 is TGTGCCAGCAGCGTAGCTCCGGAGGGCACTAAAGCTTTCTTT. This translates into CASSVAPEGTKAFF. Using reference TRBV9 and TRBJ1-1 for the parts outside the CDR3, the full variable domain is DSGVTQTPKHLITATGQRVTLRCSPRSGDLSVYWYQQSLDQGLQFLIQYYNGEERAKGNILERFSAQQFPDLHSELNLSSLELGDSALYFCASSVAPEGTKAFFGQGTRLTVV.

Of note for this clonotype: A much larger clone differs by one base, so this may be a read error. This rearrangement joins TRBV12-3 or TRBV12-4 to TRBJ2-3; TRBD2 agrees at 8 bases. The CDR3 runs 17 residues. The DNA for the CDR3 is TGTGCCAGCAGTTTAGCAAAATTAGCGGGACCGTCGGATATGCAGTATTTT. The encoded protein is CASSLAKLAGPSDMQYF.

A remark on this clonotype: With a much larger clone just one base away, this may be a read error. In this CDR3 the conserved last residue, phenylalanine or tryptophan, is missing, so a read error is likely. The genes are TRBV5-3 and TRBJ2-7; no firm D call. TRBV5-3 is an ORF, and what it does is uncertain. The CDR3 covers 11 residues. V gave up 8 bases and J gave up 6 bases, with 12 bases separating them. The CDR3 DNA reads TGTGCCAGCAGAGAAGTCGGCGAGCAGTACTAC. Protein product: CASREVGEQYY.

There are many counts of this clonotype. The rearrangement joins TRBV27 to TRBJ2-3, with D possibly matching TRBD2 (5 bases). The CDR3 has 16 residues. CDR1 and CDR2 (germline): MNHEY, SMNVEV (reference sequence). The V end lost 4 bases, the J end lost 4 bases, and 18 bases lay between the germline ends. The CDR3 coding sequence is TGTGCCAGCAGTTCACAGCGGATATGGGAGTCAGATACGCAGTATTTT. Its translation is CASSSQRIWESDTQYF.

To note about this clonotype: A much larger clone lies one base from this, so it may be a read error. The chain recombines TRBV7-8 with TRBJ1-1; D remains unclear. Trimming took off 3 bases at V and 0 bases at J, with 11 bases between the two ends. The V gene's germline CDR1 is SGHVS and CDR2 FQNEAQ. The CDR3 is 15 amino acids. This chain's CDR3 is CASSFAQDMNTEAFF. The CDR3 region has the DNA TGTGCCAGCAGCTTTGCCCAGGATATGAACACTGAAGCTTTCTTT.

This clonotype was observed a few times. CDR3 in amino acids: CASTFSPLETQYF. In DNA, the CDR3 is TGTGCCAGCACCTTCAGCCCTTTGGAGACCCAGTACTTC. The chain couples TRBV2 to TRBJ2-5, with D hard to call. The ends were cut back, 7 bases at V and 5 bases at J, with 14 bases in the middle. From germline, CDR1 is SNHLY and CDR2 FYNNEI. The length of the CDR3 is 13 residues.